This T cell receptor (beta chain) was recovered during a study of blood T cell repertoires in COVID-19. In the study overall: Nucleic acid was either cDNA or gDNA, and it came from T cells, B-cell-depleted T cells, or PBMCs.

The CDR3 length is 16 residues. CDR1 and CDR2 from the germline V gene are LNHDA and SQIVND (reference sequence). V was pared by 5 bases and J by 0 bases, with 7 bases of the junction left unmatched. Authors' analysis steps: Cell counts per sample came from amplifying reference gene primers. Method: immunoSEQ multiplex PCR; TCRdb's copy keeps in-frame clones and lacks some. V and J calls plus clone size are reproduced from that table; the DNA served to infer D and trimming. This table holds more than 150,000 clones, approximately 82% found once. The chain links TRBV19 to TRBJ2-4; 7 bases fit TRBD1. The sequence was obtained from a woman aged 50 to 60 with acute or convalescent COVID-19. The sample was peripheral blood. CDR3 residues: CASSFGTALAKNIQYF. The CDR3 region has the DNA TGTGCCAGTAGTTTCGGGACAGCTCTAGCCAAAAACATTCAGTACTTC.